Listed below are T cell receptor beta chains from one sample, sequenced in a study of CD8 T cells in Susac syndrome. TCRdb re-derived calls from the immunoSEQ multiplex PCR reads in MiXCR, one entry per CDR3 protein. The profile shows some 260,000 distinct CDR3 sequences, roughly 85% of them singletons. The sequencing sample was made of CD8+ T cells from PBMCs. The receptors derive from a human donor with multiple sclerosis. Both conserved end residues are part of each CDR3. D genes are given only for firm matches. Rows may omit the clone size; those that give it use once, few, many or a size class.

j_call d_call v_call clone_size cdr3_aa cdr3_nt
TRBJ1-5 - TRBV27 - CASSLRDINQPQHF TGTGCCAGCAGCCTCCGGGACATTAATCAGCCCCAGCATTTT
TRBJ2-5 TRBD1 TRBV5-1 - CASGIMGQAQETQYF TGCGCCAGCGGTATTATGGGACAGGCACAAGAGACCCAGTACTTC
TRBJ1-1 - TRBV7-2 - CASSLTDPSVLNTEAFF TGTGCCAGCAGCCTAACCGACCCGTCGGTTCTGAACACTGAAGCTTTCTTT
TRBJ1-1 - TRBV4-1 - CASSQGQGNTEAFF TGCGCCAGCAGCCAAGGGCAGGGGAACACTGAAGCTTTCTTT
TRBJ2-1 TRBD2 TRBV27 - CASSSWTSSYNEQFF TGTGCCAGCAGTTCCTGGACTAGCTCCTACAATGAGCAGTTCTTC
TRBJ2-3 - TRBV19 - CASSQERTTDTQYF TGTGCCAGTAGCCAAGAGAGGACCACAGATACGCAGTATTTT
TRBJ2-1 - TRBV12-5 - CASGFSGNNEQFF TGTGCTAGTGGTTTTTCGGGTAACAATGAGCAGTTCTTC
TRBJ2-7 - TRBV6-5 - CASSYYGDLSYEQYF TGTGCCAGCAGTTACTATGGGGACCTTTCCTACGAGCAGTACTTC
TRBJ2-1 - TRBV28 - CASSPSRRVQFF TGTGCCAGCAGTCCATCCCGTCGGGTGCAGTTCTTC
TRBJ2-1 - TRBV20-1 - CSAPGTLTYNEQFF TGCAGTGCCCCCGGGACGCTAACCTACAATGAGCAGTTCTTC
TRBJ1-2 - TRBV29-1 - CSVDGGRRYGYTF TGCAGCGTTGACGGGGGTCGCCGCTATGGCTACACCTTC
TRBJ2-7 TRBD1 TRBV2 - CAGEGQTYEQYF TGTGCCGGTGAGGGACAGACGTACGAGCAGTACTTC
TRBJ1-4 - TRBV9 - CASSVGTGNEKLFF TGTGCCAGCAGCGTAGGGACGGGCAATGAAAAACTGTTTTTT
TRBJ2-3 TRBD2 TRBV27 - CASSPLAGDTQYF TGTGCCAGCAGCCCCTTAGCGGGAGATACGCAGTATTTT
TRBJ1-1 - TRBV6-2/TRBV6-3 - CASSAGTTPEAFF TGTGCCAGCAGTGCCGGGACAACTCCTGAAGCTTTCTTT
TRBJ2-6 TRBD1 TRBV30 - CARTGTGTGANVLTF TGTGCCCGCACCGGGACAGGGACCGGGGCCAACGTCCTGACTTTC
TRBJ2-1 - TRBV4-1 - CASSQDGGLIEDEQFF TGCGCCAGCAGCCAAGACGGGGGCCTGATAGAGGATGAGCAGTTCTTC
TRBJ2-1 - TRBV4-2 - CASSLRNGAYNEQFF TGTGCCAGCAGCTTGAGGAACGGGGCCTACAATGAGCAGTTCTTC
TRBJ1-1 - TRBV9 once CASSVEKGNTEAFF TGTGCCAGCAGCGTGGAAAAGGGCAACACTGAAGCTTTCTTT
TRBJ2-7 - TRBV9 - CASSVEEGVTYEQYF TGTGCCAGCAGCGTAGAGGAGGGAGTGACCTACGAGCAGTACTTC
TRBJ2-3 TRBD2 TRBV28 - CASSDLAGSRDTQYF TGTGCCAGCAGTGATTTAGCGGGATCAAGAGATACGCAGTATTTT
TRBJ2-7 - TRBV6-5 - CASSYLAGGSYEQYF TGTGCCAGCAGTTACCTGGCAGGGGGGTCCTACGAGCAGTACTTC
TRBJ2-3 - TRBV27 - CASSLWPATDTQYF TGTGCCAGCAGTTTATGGCCTGCCACAGATACGCAGTATTTT
TRBJ1-1 TRBD1 TRBV4-1 once CASSQYNRGNTEAFF TGCGCCAGCAGCCAGTATAACAGGGGGAACACTGAAGCTTTCTTT
TRBJ1-1 - TRBV12-3/TRBV12-4 once CASIWGRKNTEAFF TGTGCCAGCATCTGGGGACGGAAAAACACTGAAGCTTTCTTT
TRBJ2-1 TRBD2 TRBV20-1 once CSAPLGREGQNEQFF TGCAGTGCCCCCTTAGGTAGGGAGGGCCAGAATGAGCAGTTCTTC
TRBJ1-1 TRBD1 TRBV5-1 - CASSPVQGEGTEAFF TGCGCCAGCAGCCCCGTACAGGGGGAGGGCACTGAAGCTTTCTTT
TRBJ2-1 TRBD2 TRBV20-1 - CSARDPGTSGRGVPEQFF TGCAGTGCTAGAGATCCCGGGACTAGCGGGAGAGGGGTTCCTGAGCAGTTCTTC
TRBJ1-1 - TRBV3-1 - CASSGRYKNTEAFF TGTGCCAGCAGCGGGAGGTACAAGAACACTGAAGCTTTCTTT
TRBJ2-6 - TRBV5-1 - CASSLSGVGANVLTF TGCGCCAGCAGCTTATCAGGGGTCGGGGCCAACGTCCTGACTTTC
TRBJ2-4 - TRBV7-2 - CASSQMGPQTQNIQYF TGTGCCAGCAGCCAGATGGGGCCCCAAACCCAAAACATTCAGTACTTC
TRBJ2-5 - TRBV28 - CASRPQVLETQYF TGTGCCAGCAGGCCACAGGTTTTGGAGACCCAGTACTTC
TRBJ2-7 - TRBV5-1 - CASSLIGLNYEQYF TGCGCCAGCAGCTTGATAGGACTGAACTACGAGCAGTACTTC
TRBJ2-1 TRBD1 TRBV29-1 - CSPPGQGANEQFF TGCAGCCCACCGGGACAGGGAGCCAATGAGCAGTTCTTC
TRBJ2-4 - TRBV23-1 - CASSQSPTGRSRGVAKNIQYF TGCGCCAGCAGTCAATCCCCAACAGGGCGAAGTCGGGGTGTTGCCAAAAACATTCAGTACTTC
TRBJ2-1 - TRBV5-1 once CASSLAIKDEQFF TGCGCCAGCAGCTTGGCCATAAAGGATGAGCAGTTCTTC
TRBJ2-7 - TRBV29-1 - CSAGVPGPPYEQYF TGCAGCGCGGGGGTTCCGGGACCCCCCTACGAGCAGTACTTC
TRBJ1-5 - TRBV28 - CASSPLRGNNYSNQPQHF TGTGCCAGCAGTCCCCTGAGGGGGAATAATTATAGCAATCAGCCCCAGCATTTT
TRBJ2-3 - TRBV13 - CASSSGGTTDTQYF TGTGCCAGCAGCTCTGGAGGGACAACAGATACGCAGTATTTT
TRBJ2-1 TRBD1 TRBV24-1 - CATSDYERGTGSYNEQFF TGTGCCACCAGTGATTATGAGAGGGGGACAGGTTCCTACAATGAGCAGTTCTTC
TRBJ1-3 TRBD1 TRBV4-1 - CASSQTTGPGNTIYF TGCGCCAGCAGCCAGACGACAGGGCCTGGAAACACCATATATTTT
TRBJ2-7 - TRBV15 - CATSKRRDAPYEQYF TGTGCCACCAGCAAACGTCGGGACGCCCCCTACGAGCAGTACTTC
TRBJ1-4 - TRBV18 - CASSQEYREKLFF TGTGCCAGCTCACAAGAGTATAGGGAAAAACTGTTTTTT
TRBJ2-5 TRBD2 TRBV15 - CATSRDWGLAGGLQETQYF TGTGCCACCAGCAGAGATTGGGGACTAGCGGGAGGGCTCCAAGAGACCCAGTACTTC
TRBJ1-1 - TRBV19 - CASSPRRHDTEAFF TGTGCCAGTAGTCCCAGGAGGCACGACACTGAAGCTTTCTTT
TRBJ1-4 - TRBV24-1 - CATSDRQTEKLFF TGTGCCACCAGTGACCGACAGACTGAAAAACTGTTTTTT
TRBJ1-6 - TRBV3-1 - CASSQERGRSYNSPLHF TGTGCCAGCAGCCAAGAGAGGGGCCGCTCCTATAATTCACCCCTCCACTTT
TRBJ2-4 - TRBV7-8 - CASSPRMIGLRDKLLAKNIQYF TGTGCCAGCAGCCCCAGGATGATTGGTTTACGGGATAAGTTACTAGCCAAAAACATTCAGTACTTC
TRBJ1-3 TRBD1 TRBV5-5 once CASSPGQEAGNTIYF TGTGCCAGCAGCCCGGGACAGGAGGCTGGAAACACCATATATTTT
TRBJ2-7 - TRBV4-1 - CASSPHPLQDSSSYEQYF TGCGCCAGCAGCCCCCACCCATTACAGGATTCGAGCTCCTACGAGCAGTACTTC
TRBJ1-5 - TRBV2 once CASLERRDRGNQPQHF TGTGCCAGCCTAGAAAGGAGGGACCGAGGCAATCAGCCCCAGCATTTT
TRBJ1-1 - TRBV9 - CASSVEVNTEAFF TGTGCCAGCAGCGTAGAGGTGAACACTGAAGCTTTCTTT
TRBJ1-2 - TRBV6-5 - CASSYQGNGYTF TGTGCCAGCAGTTACCAGGGAAACGGCTACACCTTC
TRBJ2-7 - TRBV6-5 - CASSYSNLGVSGYEQYF TGTGCCAGCAGTTACTCAAATCTGGGAGTTTCGGGCTACGAGCAGTACTTC
TRBJ2-4 - TRBV25-1 - CASSDWAGADIQYF TGTGCCAGCAGTGATTGGGCAGGGGCAGACATTCAGTACTTC
TRBJ1-4 - TRBV28 once CASILSHATNEKLFF TGTGCCAGCATCCTATCCCATGCAACTAATGAAAAACTGTTTTTT
TRBJ2-1 TRBD2 TRBV7-9 - CASSSRLAGGPGLVEQFF TGTGCCAGCAGCTCCCGCCTAGCGGGAGGGCCAGGGTTAGTTGAGCAGTTCTTC
TRBJ2-1 TRBD2 TRBV20-1 - CSAISTSGVYNEQFF TGCAGTGCGATTAGTACTAGCGGGGTTTACAATGAGCAGTTCTTC
TRBJ2-3 - TRBV5-1 - CASSSTGPLVSQYF TGCGCCAGCAGCTCTACCGGGCCCCTCGTATCGCAGTATTTT